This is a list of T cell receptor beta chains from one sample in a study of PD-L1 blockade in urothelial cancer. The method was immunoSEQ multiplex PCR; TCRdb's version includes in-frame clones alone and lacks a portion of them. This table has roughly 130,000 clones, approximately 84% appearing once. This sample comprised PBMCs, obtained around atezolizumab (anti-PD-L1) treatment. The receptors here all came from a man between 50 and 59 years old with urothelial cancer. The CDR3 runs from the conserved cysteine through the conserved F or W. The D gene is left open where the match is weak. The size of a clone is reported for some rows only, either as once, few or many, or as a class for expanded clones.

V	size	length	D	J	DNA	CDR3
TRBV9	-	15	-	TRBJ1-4	TGTGCCAGCAGCGTAGCAGTGGGGAGCGGTGAAAAACTGTTTTTT	CASSVAVGSGEKLFF
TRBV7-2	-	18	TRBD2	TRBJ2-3	TGTGCCAGCAGCCCATTCCCAAGGTCGGGACTAGCGGGAGATACGCAGTATTTT	CASSPFPRSGLAGDTQYF
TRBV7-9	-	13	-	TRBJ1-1	TGTGCCAGCAGCTCCGGGGACACTACTGAAGCTTTCTTT	CASSSGDTTEAFF
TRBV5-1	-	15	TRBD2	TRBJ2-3	TGCGCCAGCAGCCAATCTAGCGGGGAGACAGATACGCAGTATTTT	CASSQSSGETDTQYF
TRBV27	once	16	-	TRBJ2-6	TGTGCCAGCAGCCCCAGGGGTATATCTGGGGCCAACGTCCTGACTTTC	CASSPRGISGANVLTF
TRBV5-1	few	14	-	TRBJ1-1	TGCGCCAGCGCTTTGTCAGGGATGAACACTGAAGCTTTCTTT	CASALSGMNTEAFF
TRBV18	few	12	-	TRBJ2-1	TGTGCCAGCTCACCCAGCGGTGGAGGCAAGTTCTTC	CASSPSGGGKFF
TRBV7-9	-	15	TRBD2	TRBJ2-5	TGTGCCAGCAGCCGCGACGGCGGGGGGCAAGAGACCCAGTACTTC	CASSRDGGGQETQYF
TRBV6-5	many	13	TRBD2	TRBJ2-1	TGTGCCAGCACGGCGGGAGGGTGGGATGAGCAGTTCTTC	CASTAGGWDEQFF
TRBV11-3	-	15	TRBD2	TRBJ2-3	TGTGCCAGCAGCTTAGGACTAGCGGGAGCAGATACGCAGTATTTT	CASSLGLAGADTQYF
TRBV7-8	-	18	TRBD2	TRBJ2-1	TGTGCCAGCAGCTTAGAGGGACTAGCGGGAGGGGACTACAATGAGCAGTTCTTC	CASSLEGLAGGDYNEQFF
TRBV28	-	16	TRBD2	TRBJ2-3	TGTGCCAGCAGCCTCACTAGCGGGCGAGACACAGATACGCAGTATTTT	CASSLTSGRDTDTQYF
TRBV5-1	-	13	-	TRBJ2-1	TGCGCCAGCAGCGAATACAGAGTGGATGAGCAGTTCTTC	CASSEYRVDEQFF
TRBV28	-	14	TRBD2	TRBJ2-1	TGTGCCAGCAGTTTCTCCGGGACTAGGAATGAGCAGTTCTTC	CASSFSGTRNEQFF
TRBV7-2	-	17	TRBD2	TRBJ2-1	TGTGCCAGCAGCCCCCTGGGGATGGGGGAGGGCCTCTATGAGCAGTTCTTC	CASSPLGMGEGLYEQFF
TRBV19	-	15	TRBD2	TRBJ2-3	TGTGCCAGTAGGGCGGGCGCGGGAGTAGGAGATACGCAGTATTTT	CASRAGAGVGDTQYF
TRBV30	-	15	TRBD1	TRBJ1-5	TGTGCCTGGAGTGTACAGGGGGCTGGCAATCAGCCCCAGCATTTT	CAWSVQGAGNQPQHF
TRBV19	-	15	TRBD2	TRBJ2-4	TGTGCCAGTAGCGATAGCGGGACTGCCAAAAACATTCAGTACTTC	CASSDSGTAKNIQYF
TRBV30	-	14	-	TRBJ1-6	TGTGCCTGGCGCCTCAATAGCGCTAATTCACCCCTCCACTTT	CAWRLNSANSPLHF
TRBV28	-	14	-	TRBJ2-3	TGTGCCAGCGGTATTGGCCTCCACAGAGATACGCAGTATTTT	CASGIGLHRDTQYF
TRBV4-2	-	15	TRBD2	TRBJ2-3	TGTGCCAGCAGCCGAGGACTAGCGGACACAGATACGCAGTATTTT	CASSRGLADTDTQYF
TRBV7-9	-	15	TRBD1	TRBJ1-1	TGTGCCAGCAGTTTTCACCGGGACAGGAACACTGAAGCTTTCTTT	CASSFHRDRNTEAFF
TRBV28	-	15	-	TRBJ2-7	TGTGCCAGCAGTTCCCCAAGTACTAGTGGGTACGAGCAGTACTTC	CASSSPSTSGYEQYF
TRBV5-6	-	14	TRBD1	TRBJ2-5	TGTGCCAGCAGCCTAGGGACAGCCGAAGAGACCCAGTACTTC	CASSLGTAEETQYF
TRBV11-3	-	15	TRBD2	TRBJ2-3	TGTGCCAGCAGTTATAGCGGGCTAAGCACAGATACGCAGTATTTT	CASSYSGLSTDTQYF
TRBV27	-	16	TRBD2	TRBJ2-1	TGTGCCAGCAGCCATAACTCCGGGACTAGGATAAATGAGCAGTTCTTC	CASSHNSGTRINEQFF
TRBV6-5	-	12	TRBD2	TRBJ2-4	TGTGCCAGCAGTACCGGGGGGGACATTCAGTACTTC	CASSTGGDIQYF
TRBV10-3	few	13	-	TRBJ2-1	TGTGCCATCAGTAACCGGGAAGAAAATGAGCAGTTCTTC	CAISNREENEQFF
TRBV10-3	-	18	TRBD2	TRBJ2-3	TGTGCCATCAGTGAGGGGACTAGCGGGAGCCGCCGCACAGATACGCAGTATTTT	CAISEGTSGSRRTDTQYF
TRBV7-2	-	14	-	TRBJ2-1	TGTGCCAGCAGCTTTGACGGGAGTTACAATGAGCAGTTCTTC	CASSFDGSYNEQFF
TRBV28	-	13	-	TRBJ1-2	TGTGCCAGCAGTTTATTAGCAGGGAATGGCTACACCTTC	CASSLLAGNGYTF
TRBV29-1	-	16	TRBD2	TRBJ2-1	TGCAGCGTTGAAAAGTCTAGCGGGAGTATCGGGCATGAGCAGTTCTTC	CSVEKSSGSIGHEQFF
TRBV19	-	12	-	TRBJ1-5	TGTGCCAGTAGTATCGGGATCGCGACCCAGCATTTT	CASSIGIATQHF
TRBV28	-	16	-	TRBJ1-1	TGTGCCAGCAGTTTGACCACCGTGACAGGGAACACTGAAGCTTTCTTT	CASSLTTVTGNTEAFF
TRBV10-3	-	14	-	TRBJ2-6	TGTGCCATCAGTCAGGGGTGTGGGGCCAACGTCCTGACTTTC	CAISQGCGANVLTF
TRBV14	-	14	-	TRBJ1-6	TGTGCCAGCAGCCAAAACTACAGGAATTCACCCCTCCACTTT	CASSQNYRNSPLHF
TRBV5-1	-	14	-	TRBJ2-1	TGCGCCAGCAGCTTCCAGGATCCGTACAATGAGCAGTTCTTC	CASSFQDPYNEQFF
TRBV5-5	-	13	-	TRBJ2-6	TGTGCCAGCAGCCTACAGGGGGCCAACGTCCTGACTTTC	CASSLQGANVLTF
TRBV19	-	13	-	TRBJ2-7	TGTGCCAGTAGCCTGAAGACAGACTACGAGCAGTACTTC	CASSLKTDYEQYF
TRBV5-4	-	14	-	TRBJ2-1	TGTGCCAGCAGCCCTGGACTGGTCTACAATGAGCAGTTCTTC	CASSPGLVYNEQFF
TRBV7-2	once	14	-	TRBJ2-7	TGTGCCAGCAGCTTATCGCGGAACTCCTACGAGCAGTACTTC	CASSLSRNSYEQYF
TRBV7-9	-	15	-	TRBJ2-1	TGTGCCAGCAGCTTACAACTAGTCGGCTACAATGAGCAGTTCTTC	CASSLQLVGYNEQFF
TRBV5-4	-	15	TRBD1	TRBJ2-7	TGTGCCAGCAGGATCGGGACAGAGAGTTCCTACGAGCAGTACTTC	CASRIGTESSYEQYF
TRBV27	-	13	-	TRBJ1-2	TGTGCCAGCAGTTTGACAGGAAACTATGGCTACACCTTC	CASSLTGNYGYTF
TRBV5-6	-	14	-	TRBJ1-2	TGTGCCAGCAGCCCGAGATCAACTACCTATGGCTACACCTTC	CASSPRSTTYGYTF
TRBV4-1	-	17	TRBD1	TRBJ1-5	TGCGCCAGCAGCCAAGAGGGACAGGGGCCAGGGAATCAGCCCCAGCATTTT	CASSQEGQGPGNQPQHF